This T cell receptor beta chain appears in the sequencing data of a study of neurological immune-mediated disorders. Whole-study results and caveats: HTLV-1-associated myelopathy had the most TCR clonal expansion, whereas multiple sclerosis had the least (lower than in healthy controls). Expanded clones shared no identical CDR3 amino acid sequences across subjects, which suggested private TCR-beta repertoires in all groups.

Blood bank volunteers in Maryland, USA, served as healthy controls. PBMCs stored at -80 C, numbering 2 million, were the origin of the unsorted libraries. This clonotype was detected ten times or more. Its antigen remains unknown. TCRdb re-called the 5' RACE reads through MiXCR, storing one row per CDR3 protein. The sample includes tens of thousands of distinct CDR3 sequences, roughly 15% of them seen just once. The sequenced sample consisted of PBMCs. The origin of this receptor is a woman aged 40 to 55 in good health.

This CDR3 reads CASSEDFGDLSYTF. In DNA, the CDR3 is TGTGCCAGCAGTGAGGATTTTGGGGACCTAAGCTACACCTTC. V gene TRBV25-1 combines with J gene TRBJ1-2; perhaps TRBD1 as D (5 bases). Looked up from germline, CDR1 is MGHDK and CDR2 is SYGVNS. The CDR3 runs to 14 residues. V was trimmed by 3 bases and J by 9 bases, leaving 17 bases between them.